These T cell receptor beta chains were read from a single sample in a study of Graves' ophthalmopathy and Graves' hyperthyroidism. TCRdb independently ran MiXCR on the multiplex PCR reads; one entry per CDR3 protein. This sample has 300,000 or so distinct CDR3 sequences, with 15% to 20% found just once. Material for sequencing was peripheral blood. Receptors were obtained from an adult man with Graves' ophthalmopathy. Both conserved end residues are part of each CDR3. The D gene is left open where the match is weak. Size is omitted from some rows. Given values are once, few, many or a class for expanded clones.

>many|TRBD1|TRBJ2-7|TRBV20-1
CSARAPGQGTYEQYF
TGCAGTGCTAGAGCTCCGGGACAGGGTACCTACGAGCAGTACTTC
>many|TRBD2|TRBJ2-5|TRBV12-3/TRBV12-4
CASSFPGGLETQYF
TGTGCCAGCAGTTTTCCGGGGGGGCTTGAGACCCAGTACTTC
>many|TRBD1|TRBJ1-2|TRBV27
CASSPMDREGYTF
TGTGCCAGCAGTCCGATGGACAGGGAGGGCTACACCTTC
>many|NA|TRBJ2-7|TRBV9
CASSVGTAAEQYF
TGTGCCAGCAGCGTAGGGACAGCCGCGGAGCAGTACTTC
>many|NA|TRBJ2-2|TRBV6-5
CASIASHGELFF
TGTGCCAGCATAGCCTCTCACGGGGAGCTGTTTTTT
>few|NA|TRBJ2-2|TRBV5-1
CASSPLGARELFF
TGCGCCAGCAGCCCTCTTGGGGCCAGGGAGCTGTTTTTT
>NA|NA|TRBJ2-7|TRBV2
CASSVRDGYYEQYF
TGTGCCAGCAGCGTCCGTGACGGATACTACGAGCAGTACTTC
>many|NA|TRBJ2-5|TRBV15
CATSRAGTRETQYF
TGTGCCACCAGCAGAGCCGGGACACGAGAGACCCAGTACTTC
>many|NA|TRBJ1-1|TRBV9
CASSPAGGVGTEAFF
TGTGCCAGCAGCCCGGCGGGAGGGGTCGGCACTGAAGCTTTCTTT
>NA|NA|TRBJ2-7|TRBV7-8
CTSSLGGYEQYF
TGTACCAGCAGCTTGGGCGGCTACGAGCAGTACTTC
>many|NA|TRBJ1-2|TRBV30
CAWKRTELSNGYTF
TGTGCCTGGAAGAGGACAGAACTATCGAATGGCTACACCTTC
>few|NA|TRBJ2-5|TRBV24-1
CATSDATLGAAQYF
TGTGCCACCAGTGACGCGACATTAGGGGCGGCCCAGTACTTC
>many|TRBD1|TRBJ1-2|TRBV4-2
CASSQERQGPYGYTF
TGTGCCAGCAGCCAAGAGCGACAGGGGCCCTATGGCTACACCTTC
>many|NA|TRBJ1-1|TRBV29-1
CSVVRIWAFF
TGCAGCGTCGTACGAATCTGGGCTTTCTTT
>many|NA|TRBJ2-5|TRBV28
CASGPQGTRQETQYF
TGTGCCAGCGGCCCCCAGGGGACACGACAAGAGACCCAGTACTTC
>many|NA|TRBJ2-7|TRBV2
CASSVTRGGSYEQYF
TGTGCCAGCAGTGTGACCCGGGGCGGCTCCTACGAGCAGTACTTC
>NA|NA|TRBJ1-1|TRBV30
CAWSWGTVNTEAFF
TGTGCCTGGAGTTGGGGGACGGTGAACACTGAAGCTTTCTTT
>many|TRBD1|TRBJ2-5|TRBV11-2
CASSSVGQEQETQYF
TGTGCCAGCAGCTCAGTCGGACAGGAGCAAGAGACCCAGTACTTC
>NA|TRBD1|TRBJ2-2|TRBV27
CASSSQGARTGELFF
TGTGCCAGCAGTTCACAGGGGGCGCGCACCGGGGAGCTGTTTTTT
>NA|NA|TRBJ1-1|TRBV5-1
CASSLTQGRAFF
TGCGCCAGCAGCTTGACACAGGGTAGAGCTTTCTTT
>once|NA|TRBJ2-7|TRBV6-1
CASARGQGSHEQYF
TGTGCCTCCGCCCGAGGCCAGGGGTCCCACGAGCAGTACTTC
>many|TRBD2|TRBJ2-5|TRBV6-5
CASGEGSDQETQYF
TGTGCCAGCGGGGAGGGGTCTGACCAAGAGACCCAGTACTTC
>many|NA|TRBJ2-7|TRBV20-1
CSAVRDSQAYEQYF
TGCAGTGCTGTCCGGGACTCCCAAGCCTACGAGCAGTACTTC
>NA|TRBD1|TRBJ1-2|TRBV28
CAIETGGQSYGYTF
TGTGCCATCGAGACAGGGGGCCAATCCTATGGCTACACCTTC